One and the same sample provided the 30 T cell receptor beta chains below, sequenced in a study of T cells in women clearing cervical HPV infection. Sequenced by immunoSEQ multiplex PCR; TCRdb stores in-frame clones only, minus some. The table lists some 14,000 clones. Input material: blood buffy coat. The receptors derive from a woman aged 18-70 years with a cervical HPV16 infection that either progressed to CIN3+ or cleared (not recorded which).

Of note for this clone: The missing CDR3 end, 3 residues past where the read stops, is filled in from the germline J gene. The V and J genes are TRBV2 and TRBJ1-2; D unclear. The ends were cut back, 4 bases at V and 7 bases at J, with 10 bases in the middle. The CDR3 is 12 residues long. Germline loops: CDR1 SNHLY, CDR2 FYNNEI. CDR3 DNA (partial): TGTGCCAGCAGTGGGTCAGGAGGTGGC. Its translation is CASSGSGGG. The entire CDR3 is CASSGSGGGYTF. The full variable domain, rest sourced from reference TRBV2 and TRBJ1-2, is EPEVTQTPSHQVTQMGQEVILRCVPISNHLYFYWYRQILGQKVEFLVSFYNNEISEKSEIFDDQFSVERPDGSNFTLKIRSTKLEDSAMYFCASSGSGGGYTFGSGTRLTVV.

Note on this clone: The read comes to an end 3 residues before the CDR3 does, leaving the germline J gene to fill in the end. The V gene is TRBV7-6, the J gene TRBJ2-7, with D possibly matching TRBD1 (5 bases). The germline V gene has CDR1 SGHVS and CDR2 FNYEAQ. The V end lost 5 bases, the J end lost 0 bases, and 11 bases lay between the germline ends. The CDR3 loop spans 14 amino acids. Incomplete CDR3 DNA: TGTGCCAGCAGCGACCGACAGTTCTCCTACGAG. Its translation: CASSDRQFSYE. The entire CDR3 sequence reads CASSDRQFSYEQYF.

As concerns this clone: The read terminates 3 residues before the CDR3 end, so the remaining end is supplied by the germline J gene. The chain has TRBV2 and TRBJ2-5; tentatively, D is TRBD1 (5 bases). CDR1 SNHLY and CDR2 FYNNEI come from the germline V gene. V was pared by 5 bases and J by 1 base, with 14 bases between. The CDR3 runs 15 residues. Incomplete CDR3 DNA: TGTGCCAGCAGTTGGCAGGGAAGGGGCCAAGAGACC. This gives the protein CASSWQGRGQET. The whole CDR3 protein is CASSWQGRGQETQYF. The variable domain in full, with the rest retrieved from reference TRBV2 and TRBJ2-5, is EPEVTQTPSHQVTQMGQEVILRCVPISNHLYFYWYRQILGQKVEFLVSFYNNEISEKSEIFDDQFSVERPDGSNFTLKIRSTKLEDSAMYFCASSWQGRGQETQYFGPGTRLLVL.

Partial CDR3 DNA: TGTGCCAGCAGCCTGGGAGGGGGTACCTACGAG. Translating it yields CASSLGGGTYE. The entire CDR3 protein reads CASSLGGGTYEQYF. The chain links TRBV7-3 to TRBJ2-7; tentative D call: TRBD2 (7 bases). The missing CDR3 end, 3 residues past where the read stops, is filled in from the germline J gene. V was cut by 5 bases and J by 2 bases, with 13 bases left in between. Germline assignment: CDR1 SGHTA and CDR2 FQGTGA. This CDR3 spans 14 amino acids.

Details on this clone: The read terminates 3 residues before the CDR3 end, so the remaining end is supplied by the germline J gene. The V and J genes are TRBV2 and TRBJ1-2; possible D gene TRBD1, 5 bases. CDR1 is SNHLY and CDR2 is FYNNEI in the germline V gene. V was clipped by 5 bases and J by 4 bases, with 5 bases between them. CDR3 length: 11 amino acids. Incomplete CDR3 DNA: TGTGCCAGCAGTAGGGGCTATGGC. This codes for CASSRGYG. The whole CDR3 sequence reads CASSRGYGYTF.

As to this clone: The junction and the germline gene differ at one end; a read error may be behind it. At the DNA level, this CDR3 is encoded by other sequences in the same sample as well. CDR3 amino acids: CASSETGTGGGNTIYF. CDR3 bases read: TGTGCCAGCAGTGAAACCGGGACAGGCGGGGGAAACACG. The chain uses TRBV6-1 and TRBJ1-3, with 8 positions matching TRBD1. The sequenced fragment ends 3 residues before the CDR3 boundary, so the rest is inferred from the germline J gene. The CDR3 totals 16 residues. Germline V gene data show CDR1 as MNHNS and CDR2 as SASEGT.

This CDR3 is CSADRGSSYNSPLHF. The covered CDR3 bases are TGCAGTGCTGACAGGGGATCCTCCTATAATTCACCC. J is TRBJ1-6 and V is TRBV20-1; 8 bases are a match to TRBD1. The DNA ends 3 residues before the CDR3 does, and the rest of the CDR3 is filled in from the germline J gene. This CDR3 has 15 amino acids. With 5 bases clipped from V and 0 bases from J, the junction kept 3 bases outside the gene matches. Germline V CDR1 and CDR2: DFQATT, SNEGSKA (reference sequence).

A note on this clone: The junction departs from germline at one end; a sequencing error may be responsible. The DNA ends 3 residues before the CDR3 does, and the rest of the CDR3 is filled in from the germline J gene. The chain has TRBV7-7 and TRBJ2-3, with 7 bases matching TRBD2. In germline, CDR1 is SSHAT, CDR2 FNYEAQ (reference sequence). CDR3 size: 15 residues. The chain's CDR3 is CASSPRGGNLETQYF. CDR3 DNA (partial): TGTGCTAGCAGCCCCCGCGGGGGAAACCTAGAGACG.

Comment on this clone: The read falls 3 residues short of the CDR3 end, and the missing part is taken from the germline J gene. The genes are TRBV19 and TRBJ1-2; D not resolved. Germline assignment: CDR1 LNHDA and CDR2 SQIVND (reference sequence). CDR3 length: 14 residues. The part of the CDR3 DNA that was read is TGTGCCAGTAGTCCCCTGGCTAGCACAGATACC. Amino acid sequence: CASSPLASTDT. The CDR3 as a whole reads CASSPLASTDTYTF.

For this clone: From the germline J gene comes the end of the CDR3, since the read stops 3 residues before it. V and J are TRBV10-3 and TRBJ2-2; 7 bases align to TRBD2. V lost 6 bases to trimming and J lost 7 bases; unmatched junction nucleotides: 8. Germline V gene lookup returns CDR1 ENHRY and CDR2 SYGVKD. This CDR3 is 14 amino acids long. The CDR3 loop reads CAISLGEGNGELFF. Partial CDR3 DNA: TGTGCCATCAGCCTAGGGGAGGGGAACGGGGAG.

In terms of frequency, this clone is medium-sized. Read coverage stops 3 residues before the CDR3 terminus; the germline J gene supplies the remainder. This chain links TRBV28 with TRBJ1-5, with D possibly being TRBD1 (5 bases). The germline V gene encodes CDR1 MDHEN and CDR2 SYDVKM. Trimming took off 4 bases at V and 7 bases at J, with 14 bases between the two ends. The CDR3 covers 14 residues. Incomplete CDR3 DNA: TGTGCCAGCAGTTCCGGTCAGGGAATGCAGCCC. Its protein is CASSSGQGMQP. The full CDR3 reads CASSSGQGMQPQHF.

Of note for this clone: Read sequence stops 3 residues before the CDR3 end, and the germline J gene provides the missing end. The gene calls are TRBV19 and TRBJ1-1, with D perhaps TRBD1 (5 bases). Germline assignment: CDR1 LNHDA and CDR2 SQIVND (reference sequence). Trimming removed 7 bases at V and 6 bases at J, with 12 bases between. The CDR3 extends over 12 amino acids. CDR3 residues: CASTIGGSEAFF. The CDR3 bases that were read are TGTGCCAGTACCATCGGGGGGTCTGAA.

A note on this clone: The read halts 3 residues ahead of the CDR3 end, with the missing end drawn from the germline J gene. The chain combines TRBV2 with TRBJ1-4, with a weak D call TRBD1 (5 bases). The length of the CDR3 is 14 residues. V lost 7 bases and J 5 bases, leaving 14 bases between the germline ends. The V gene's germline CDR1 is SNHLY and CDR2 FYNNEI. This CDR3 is CASTRGFRNEKLFF. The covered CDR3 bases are TGTGCCAGCACGCGGGGGTTTCGCAATGAAAAA.

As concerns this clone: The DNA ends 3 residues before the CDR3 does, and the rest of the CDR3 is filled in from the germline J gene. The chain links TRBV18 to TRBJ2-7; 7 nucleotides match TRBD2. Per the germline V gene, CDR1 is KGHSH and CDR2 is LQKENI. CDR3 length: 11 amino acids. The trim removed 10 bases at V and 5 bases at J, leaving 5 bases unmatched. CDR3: CATAAGDEQYF. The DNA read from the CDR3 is TGTGCCACCGCCGCGGGGGACGAG. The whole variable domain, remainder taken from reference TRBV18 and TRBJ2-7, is NAGVMQNPRHLVRRRGQEARLRCSPMKGHSHVYWYRQLPEEGLKFMVYLQKENIIDESGMPKERFSAEFPKEGPSILRIQQVVRGDSAAYFCATAAGDEQYFGPGTRLTVT.

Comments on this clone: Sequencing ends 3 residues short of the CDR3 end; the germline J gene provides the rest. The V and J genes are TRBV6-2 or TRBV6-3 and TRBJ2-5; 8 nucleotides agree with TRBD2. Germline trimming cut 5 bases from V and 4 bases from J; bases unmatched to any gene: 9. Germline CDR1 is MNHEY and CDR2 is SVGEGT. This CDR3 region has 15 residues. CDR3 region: CASSRYSGEGETQYF. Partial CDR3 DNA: TGTGCCAGCAGTCGGTATAGCGGGGAAGGAGAGACC.

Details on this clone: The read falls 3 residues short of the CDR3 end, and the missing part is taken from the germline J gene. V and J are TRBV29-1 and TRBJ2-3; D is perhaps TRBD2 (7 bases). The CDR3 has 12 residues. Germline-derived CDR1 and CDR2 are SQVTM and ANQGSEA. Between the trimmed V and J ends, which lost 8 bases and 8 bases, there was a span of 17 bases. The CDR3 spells CSSRGAPGTQYF. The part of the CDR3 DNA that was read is TGCAGCTCCCGGGGGGCTCCCGGTACG.

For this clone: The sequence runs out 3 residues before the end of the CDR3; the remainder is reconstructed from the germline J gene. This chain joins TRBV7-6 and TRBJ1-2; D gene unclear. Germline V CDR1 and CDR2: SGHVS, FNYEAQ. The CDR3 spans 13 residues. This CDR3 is CASSFGYTDRYTF. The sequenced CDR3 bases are TGTGCCAGCAGCTTTGGATACACAGATAGG.

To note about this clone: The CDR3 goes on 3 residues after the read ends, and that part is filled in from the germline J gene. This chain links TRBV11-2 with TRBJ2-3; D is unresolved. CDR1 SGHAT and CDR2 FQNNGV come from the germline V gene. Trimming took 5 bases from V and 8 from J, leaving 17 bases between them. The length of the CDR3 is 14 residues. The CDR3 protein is CASSPGLAVATQYF. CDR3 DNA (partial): TGTGCCAGCAGCCCCGGTTTGGCGGTCGCTACG.

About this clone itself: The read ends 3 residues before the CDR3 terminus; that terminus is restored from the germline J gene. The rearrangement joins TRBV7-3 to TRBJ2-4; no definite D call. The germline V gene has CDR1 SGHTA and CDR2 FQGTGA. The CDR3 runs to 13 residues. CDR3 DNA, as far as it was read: TGTGCCAGCAGCTTAGACGGAAACTATGGT. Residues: CASSLDGNYG. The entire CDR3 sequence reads CASSLDGNYGQYF.

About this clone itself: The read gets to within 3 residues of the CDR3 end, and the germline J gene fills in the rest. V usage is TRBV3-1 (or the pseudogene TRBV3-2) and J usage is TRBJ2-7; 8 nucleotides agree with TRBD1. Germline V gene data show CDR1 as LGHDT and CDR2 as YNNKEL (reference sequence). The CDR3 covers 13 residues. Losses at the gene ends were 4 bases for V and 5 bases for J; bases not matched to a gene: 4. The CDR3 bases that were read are TGTGCCAGCAGCCTTAACAGGGGGAACGAG. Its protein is CASSLNRGNE. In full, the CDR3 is CASSLNRGNEQYF.

CDR3 in amino acids: CSASPDRGRQAFF. The part of the CDR3 DNA that was read is TGCAGTGCTTCCCCCGACAGGGGTCGTCAA. The rearrangement links TRBV20-1 to TRBJ1-1; TRBD1 aligns across 8 bases. Read sequence stops 3 residues before the CDR3 end, and the germline J gene provides the missing end. Germline V gives CDR1 DFQATT, CDR2 SNEGSKA (reference sequence). The CDR3 sequence is 13 residues long.

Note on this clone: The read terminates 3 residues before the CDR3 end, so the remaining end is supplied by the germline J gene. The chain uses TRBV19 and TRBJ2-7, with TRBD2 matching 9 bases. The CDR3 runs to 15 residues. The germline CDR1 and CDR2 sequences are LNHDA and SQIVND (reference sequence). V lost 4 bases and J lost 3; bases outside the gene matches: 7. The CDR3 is CASSTTAGGVYEQYF. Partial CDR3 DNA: TGTGCCAGTAGTACCACAGCGGGGGGAGTCTACGAG.

CDR3 protein: CASSSYRGAREKLFF. CDR3 DNA (partial): TGTGCCAGCAGCTCCTACAGGGGGGCTAGGGAAAAA. The chain employs TRBV7-2 and TRBJ1-4, with 8 bases matching TRBD1. From the germline J gene comes the end of the CDR3, since the read stops 3 residues before it. V was pared by 4 bases and J by 8 bases, with 9 bases of the junction left unmatched. Germline CDR1 SGHTA, CDR2 FQGNSA. The CDR3 runs to 15 residues.

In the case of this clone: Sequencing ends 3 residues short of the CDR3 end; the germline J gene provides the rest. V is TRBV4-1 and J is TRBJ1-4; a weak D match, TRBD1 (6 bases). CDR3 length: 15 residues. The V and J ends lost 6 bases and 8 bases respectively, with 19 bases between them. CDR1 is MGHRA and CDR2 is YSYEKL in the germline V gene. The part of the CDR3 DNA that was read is TGCGCCAGCAGGCCGGCGTTACAGGGTGTAGAAAAA. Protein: CASRPALQGVEK. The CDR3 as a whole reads CASRPALQGVEKLFF.

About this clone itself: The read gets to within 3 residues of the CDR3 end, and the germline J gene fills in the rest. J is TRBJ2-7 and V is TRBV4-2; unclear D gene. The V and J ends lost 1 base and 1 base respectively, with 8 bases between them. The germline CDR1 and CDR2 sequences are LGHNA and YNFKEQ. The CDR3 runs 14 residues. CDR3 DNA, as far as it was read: TGTGCCAGCAGCCAAGTGCTAGGATCCTACGAG. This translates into CASSQVLGSYE. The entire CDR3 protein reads CASSQVLGSYEQYF.

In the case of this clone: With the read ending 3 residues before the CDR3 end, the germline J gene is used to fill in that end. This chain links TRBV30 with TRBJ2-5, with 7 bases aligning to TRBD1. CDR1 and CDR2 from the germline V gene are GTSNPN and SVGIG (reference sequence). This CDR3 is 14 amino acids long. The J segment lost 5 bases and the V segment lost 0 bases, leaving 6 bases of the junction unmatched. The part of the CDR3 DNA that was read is TGTGCCTGGAGTGTGAGGGGGCTTGTGGAGACC. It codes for CAWSVRGLVET. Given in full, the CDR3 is CAWSVRGLVETQYF.

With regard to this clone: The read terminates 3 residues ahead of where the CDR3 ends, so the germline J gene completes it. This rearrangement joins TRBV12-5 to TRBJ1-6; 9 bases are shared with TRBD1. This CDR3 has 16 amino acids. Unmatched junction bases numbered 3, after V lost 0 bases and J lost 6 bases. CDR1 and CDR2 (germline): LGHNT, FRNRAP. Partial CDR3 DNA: TGTGCTAGTGGTTTGGTACAGGGGGCGCGTAATTCACCC. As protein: CASGLVQGARNSP. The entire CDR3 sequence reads CASGLVQGARNSPLHF.

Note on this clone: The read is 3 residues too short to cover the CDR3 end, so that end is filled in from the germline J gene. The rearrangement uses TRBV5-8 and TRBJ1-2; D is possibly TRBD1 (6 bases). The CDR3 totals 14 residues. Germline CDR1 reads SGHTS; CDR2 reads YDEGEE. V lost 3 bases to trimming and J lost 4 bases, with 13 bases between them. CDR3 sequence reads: CASSSGQKTYGYTF. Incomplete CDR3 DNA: TGTGCCAGCAGCTCCGGACAGAAAACCTATGGC.

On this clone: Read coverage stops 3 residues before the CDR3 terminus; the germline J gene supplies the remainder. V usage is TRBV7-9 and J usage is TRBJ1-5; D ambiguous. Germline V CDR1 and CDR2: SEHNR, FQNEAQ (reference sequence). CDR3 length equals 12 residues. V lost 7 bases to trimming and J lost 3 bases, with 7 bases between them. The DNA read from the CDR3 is TGTGCCAGCACCCAGGACAATCAGCCC. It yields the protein CASTQDNQP. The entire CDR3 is CASTQDNQPQHF. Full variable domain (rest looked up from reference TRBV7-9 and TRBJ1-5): DTGVSQNPRHKITKRGQNVTFRCDPISEHNRLYWYRQTLGQGPEFLTYFQNEAQLEKSRLLSDRFSAERPKGSFSTLEIQRTEQGDSAMYLCASTQDNQPQHFGDGTRLSIL.

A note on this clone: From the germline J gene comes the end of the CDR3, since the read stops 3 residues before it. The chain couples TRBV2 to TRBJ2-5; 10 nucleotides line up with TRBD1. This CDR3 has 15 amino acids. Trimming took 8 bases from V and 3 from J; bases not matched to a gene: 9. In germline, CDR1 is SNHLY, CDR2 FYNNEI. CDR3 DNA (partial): TGTGCCAGCGGGACAGGGGTGGTCGGAAAAGAGACC. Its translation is CASGTGVVGKET. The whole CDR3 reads CASGTGVVGKETQYF.